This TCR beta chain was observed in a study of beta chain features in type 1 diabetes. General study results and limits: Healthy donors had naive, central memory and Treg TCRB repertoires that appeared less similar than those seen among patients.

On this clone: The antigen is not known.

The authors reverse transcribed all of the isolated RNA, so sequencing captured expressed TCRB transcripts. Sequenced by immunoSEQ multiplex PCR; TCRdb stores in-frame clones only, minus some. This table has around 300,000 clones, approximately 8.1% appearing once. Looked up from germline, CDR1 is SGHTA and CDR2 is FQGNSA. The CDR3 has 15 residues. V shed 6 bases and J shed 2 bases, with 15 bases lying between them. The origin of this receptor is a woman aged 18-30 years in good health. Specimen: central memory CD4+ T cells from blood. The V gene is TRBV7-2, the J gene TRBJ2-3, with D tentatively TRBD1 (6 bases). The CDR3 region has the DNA TGTGCCAGCAGGCAAACAGGGTCGCCCACAGATACGCAGTATTTT. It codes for CASRQTGSPTDTQYF.